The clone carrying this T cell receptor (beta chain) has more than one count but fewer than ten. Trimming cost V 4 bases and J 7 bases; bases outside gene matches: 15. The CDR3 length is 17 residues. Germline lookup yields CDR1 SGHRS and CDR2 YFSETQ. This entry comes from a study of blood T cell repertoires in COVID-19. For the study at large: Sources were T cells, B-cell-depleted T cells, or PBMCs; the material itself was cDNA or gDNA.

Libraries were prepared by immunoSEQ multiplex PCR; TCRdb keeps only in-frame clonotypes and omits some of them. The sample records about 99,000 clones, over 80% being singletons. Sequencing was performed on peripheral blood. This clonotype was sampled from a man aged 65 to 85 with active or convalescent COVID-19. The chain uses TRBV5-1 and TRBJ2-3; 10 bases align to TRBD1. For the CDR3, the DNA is TGCGCCAGCAGCCCGGGGGCCCCGGGACAGGGGTCAAATACGCAGTATTTT. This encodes CASSPGAPGQGSNTQYF.